The 30 T cell receptor beta chains below all came from one sample that was sequenced in a study of blood T cell repertoires in COVID-19. Assay: immunoSEQ multiplex PCR; the TCRdb copy retains only in-frame clones and omits some. The profile shows some 280,000 clones, about nine tenths of them singletons. Sample: peripheral blood. The receptors shown here come from a middle-aged woman who had recovered from COVID-19.

The chain links TRBV19 to TRBJ2-7, with TRBD2 matching 7 bases. Germline trimming cut 4 bases from V and 2 bases from J; bases unmatched to any gene: 5. The CDR3 loop spans 14 amino acids. Germline CDR1 LNHDA, CDR2 SQIVND (reference sequence). The CDR3 loop reads CASSRPGLTYEQYF. Here the CDR3 DNA reads TGTGCCAGTAGTAGGCCGGGACTAACCTACGAGCAGTACTTC.

The J gene is TRBJ1-1, the V gene TRBV9, with 7 bases that match TRBD1. The CDR3 is 14 amino acids. V trimming: 0 bases; J trimming: 8 bases; junction bases outside the gene matches: 7. Germline V gene sequence: CDR1 SGDLS, CDR2 YYNGEE. CDR3 in DNA: TGTGCCAGCAGCGTAGGACAGGGTCAGGGAGAAGCTTTCTTT. Translating it yields CASSVGQGQGEAFF.

V gene TRBV20-1 combines with J gene TRBJ1-2; D is undetermined. The germline V gene encodes CDR1 DFQATT and CDR2 SNEGSKA (reference sequence). CDR3 size: 12 residues. Trimming pared 3 bases from V and 4 bases from J, leaving 9 bases between. CDR3 sequence (DNA): TGCAGTGCTAGTTTCGCCAGCTATGGCTACACCTTC. It codes for CSASFASYGYTF.

V is TRBV5-1 and J is TRBJ1-4; perhaps TRBD1 as D (5 bases). Germline assignment: CDR1 SGHRS and CDR2 YFSETQ. With 0 bases removed from V and 1 base from J, the gap between germline ends came to 10 bases. The CDR3 loop spans 16 amino acids. CDR3 DNA sequence: TGCGCCAGCAGCTTGGGGCCAGGGTTAACTAATGAAAAACTGTTTTTT. Translating gives CASSLGPGLTNEKLFF.

J is TRBJ1-2 and V is TRBV18; 7 bases align to TRBD1. The ends lost 2 bases at V and 3 bases at J; junction bases unmatched: 6. The CDR3 loop spans 15 amino acids. In germline, CDR1 is KGHSH, CDR2 LQKENI. In nucleotides, the CDR3 is TGTGCCAGCTCACCAACCCGACAGGGTGACTATGGCTACACCTTC. Its translation is CASSPTRQGDYGYTF.

The rearrangement joins TRBV19 to TRBJ1-1, with a weak D call TRBD1 (6 bases). This CDR3 has 15 amino acids. The V end was cut by 6 bases, the J end by 1 base, with 15 bases between. The germline V gene encodes CDR1 LNHDA and CDR2 SQIVND (reference sequence). CDR3 sequence: CASRRTDLPNTEAFF. As DNA, the CDR3 is TGTGCCAGTAGGCGGACAGATCTACCGAACACTGAAGCTTTCTTT.

The chain uses TRBV11-2 and TRBJ1-2; D is unresolved. The CDR3 has 13 amino acids. Germline V lookup: CDR1 SGHAT, CDR2 FQNNGV. Between the trimmed V and J ends, which lost 1 base and 10 bases, there was a span of 13 bases. The CDR3 DNA is TGTGCCAGCAGCTTAGGTCCGTTCGGGGACTACACCTTC. This sequence encodes CASSLGPFGDYTF.

To note about this clone: Sequence at one end of the junction differs from germline and may be a read error. V usage is TRBV7-2 and J usage is TRBJ2-1, with a possible D match to TRBD2 (7 bases). The CDR3 contains 14 residues. CDR1 and CDR2 (germline): SGHTA, FQGNSA. DNA of the CDR3: TGTGCCAGCAGCTGGGGGGGCTCCGACAATGAGCAGTTCTTC. It encodes CASSWGGSDNEQFF.

The CDR3 spells CASSHPGLAGGLEQYF. In DNA, the CDR3 is TGTGCCAGCAGCCACCCAGGACTAGCGGGAGGGCTCGAGCAGTACTTC. The chain recombines TRBV3-1 (or the pseudogene TRBV3-2) with TRBJ2-7, with TRBD2 matching 15 bases. With V trimmed by 3 bases and J by 6 bases, 6 bases remained unmatched. This CDR3 contains 16 residues. The germline V gene encodes CDR1 LGHDT and CDR2 YNNKEL (reference sequence).

The chain links TRBV2 to TRBJ2-7, with D maybe TRBD1 (5 bases). CDR1 and CDR2 (germline): SNHLY, FYNNEI. V was clipped by 7 bases and J by 2 bases, with 15 bases between them. The CDR3 loop spans 14 amino acids. This CDR3 is CASKKLDKTYEQYF. In DNA form, the CDR3 reads TGTGCCAGCAAAAAGTTGGACAAGACCTACGAGCAGTACTTC. The full variable domain, rest sourced from reference TRBV2 and TRBJ2-7, is EPEVTQTPSHQVTQMGQEVILRCVPISNHLYFYWYRQILGQKVEFLVSFYNNEISEKSEIFDDQFSVERPDGSNFTLKIRSTKLEDSAMYFCASKKLDKTYEQYFGPGTRLTVT.

The genes are TRBV5-8 and TRBJ2-3, with TRBD1 identical over 8 bases. With V trimmed by 2 bases and J by 3 bases, 5 bases remained unmatched. This CDR3 is 15 amino acids long. Germline V gives CDR1 SGHTS, CDR2 YDEGEE. The CDR3 coding sequence is TGTGCCAGCAGCTTCCAGGGGGCTGCAACAGATACGCAGTATTTT. Translating it yields CASSFQGAATDTQYF.

The genes are TRBV5-8 and TRBJ1-6, with 9 nucleotides matching TRBD1. The CDR3 has 14 residues. CDR1 is SGHTS, CDR2 YDEGEE, per germline. V was pared by 4 bases and J by 9 bases, with 5 bases of the junction left unmatched. The CDR3 coding sequence is TGTGCCAGCAGCCCCCGGGACAGGGTTTCACCCCTCCACTTT. Its translation: CASSPRDRVSPLHF.

The chain uses TRBV3-1 (or the pseudogene TRBV3-2) and TRBJ2-2; tentative D call: TRBD2 (5 bases). There are 15 residues in the CDR3. Germline V gives CDR1 LGHDT, CDR2 YNNKEL (reference sequence). V lost 2 bases and J 6 bases, leaving 13 bases between the germline ends. The CDR3 protein is CASSQREGYAGELFF. The CDR3 DNA follows: TGTGCCAGCAGCCAACGGGAAGGGTATGCCGGGGAGCTGTTTTTT.

This clone was seen only a few times. The genes are TRBV4-2 and TRBJ1-2; 7 bases match TRBD1. The CDR3 totals 17 residues. CDR1 LGHNA and CDR2 YNFKEQ come from the germline V gene. V trimming: 1 base; J trimming: 0 bases; junction bases outside the gene matches: 8. The CDR3: CASSQVGTEETNYGYTF. Here the CDR3 DNA reads TGTGCCAGCAGCCAAGTTGGGACAGAGGAAACTAACTATGGCTACACCTTC.

This chain connects TRBV7-9 to TRBJ1-2; 8 positions agree with TRBD1. J gave up 3 bases and V 4 bases, and 4 bases lay outside the gene matches. Germline CDR1 SEHNR, CDR2 FQNEAQ (reference sequence). There are 14 residues in the CDR3. This chain's CDR3 is CASSSDRGDYGYTF. In DNA form, the CDR3 reads TGTGCCAGCAGCTCAGACAGGGGAGACTATGGCTACACCTTC.

The chain is built from TRBV19 and TRBJ1-1; 7 nucleotides match TRBD1. The germline CDR1 and CDR2 sequences are LNHDA and SQIVND (reference sequence). The CDR3 totals 15 residues. V shed 7 bases and J 0 bases; nucleotides not matched to a gene: 8. Here the CDR3 DNA reads TGTGCCAGTACCGCGACAGGGTTGATGAACACTGAAGCTTTCTTT. It codes for CASTATGLMNTEAFF. Complete variable domain (other parts from reference TRBV19 and TRBJ1-1): DGGITQSPKYLFRKEGQNVTLSCEQNLNHDAMYWYRQDPGQGLRLIYYSQIVNDFQKGDIAEGYSVSREKKESFPLTVTSAQKNPTAFYLCASTATGLMNTEAFFGQGTRLTVV.

J is TRBJ2-1 and V is TRBV3-1 (or the pseudogene TRBV3-2); 8 bases are a match to TRBD2. The CDR3 has 16 residues. After removal of 0 bases from V and 6 bases from J, the junction contained 7 bases not matched to a gene. Germline V gene data show CDR1 as LGHDT and CDR2 as YNNKEL (reference sequence). CDR3 in amino acids: CASSQDPGTRSNEQFF. CDR3 DNA: TGTGCCAGCAGCCAAGATCCCGGGACTAGATCCAATGAGCAGTTCTTC.

CDR3 residues: CASSLPPHRGGRNEQFF. CDR3 coding DNA: TGTGCCAGCAGTCTCCCGCCCCACAGGGGGGGGAGGAATGAGCAGTTCTTC. The rearrangement links TRBV27 to TRBJ2-1; D may be TRBD1 (8 bases). V was cut by 5 bases and J by 7 bases, with 24 bases left in between. The germline CDR1 and CDR2 sequences are MNHEY and SMNVEV (reference sequence). CDR3 length equals 17 residues.

The sample holds one count of this clone. The rearrangement uses TRBV10-3 and TRBJ2-3; maybe TRBD2 (6 bases). The CDR3 is 11 residues long. Trimming left V 11 bases short and J 3 bases short, with 9 bases between. Germline values: CDR1 ENHRY, CDR2 SYGVKD. The CDR3 loop is CAGGGTDTQYF. The CDR3 DNA sequence: TGTGCCGGCGGAGGGACAGATACGCAGTATTTT.

The chain uses TRBV25-1 and TRBJ2-2, with D unresolved. V lost 2 bases to trimming and J lost 0 bases, with 13 bases between them. The CDR3 sequence is 17 residues long. Germline values: CDR1 MGHDK, CDR2 SYGVNS. The CDR3 bases are TGTGCCAGCAGTGAAACCTACGGAGTCGCGAACACCGGGGAGCTGTTTTTT. The encoded protein is CASSETYGVANTGELFF. The whole variable domain, filled in from reference TRBV25-1 and TRBJ2-2, reads EADIYQTPRYLVIGTGKKITLECSQTMGHDKMYWYQQDPGMELHLIHYSYGVNSTEKGDLSSESTVSRIRTEHFPLTLESARPSHTSQYLCASSETYGVANTGELFFGEGSRLTVL.

J is TRBJ2-3 and V is TRBV2; D gene unclear. From germline, CDR1 is SNHLY and CDR2 FYNNEI. V gave up 5 bases and J gave up 2 bases, with 11 bases separating them. There are 14 residues in the CDR3. DNA for the CDR3: TGTGCCAGCAGTTCCAGTTTTACCACAGATACGCAGTATTTT. It yields the protein CASSSSFTTDTQYF.

This chain links TRBV11-1 with TRBJ2-7, with 8 positions matching TRBD2. The CDR3 is made up of 13 amino acids. Germline CDR1 is SGHAT and CDR2 is FQDESV (reference sequence). With V trimmed by 5 bases and J by 3 bases, 3 bases remained unmatched. The CDR3 bases are TGTGCCAGCAGCAAAAGCGGGAGCTACGAGCAGTACTTC. Protein sequence: CASSKSGSYEQYF.

The genes are TRBV4-1 and TRBJ2-1; the match to TRBD2 covers 14 bases. Trimming took 5 bases from V and 2 from J; bases not matched to a gene: 8. CDR3 length: 18 residues. Germline V gives CDR1 MGHRA, CDR2 YSYEKL. CDR3: CASSSGLAGGATYNEQFF. CDR3 DNA: TGCGCCAGCAGCTCAGGACTAGCGGGAGGAGCGACCTACAATGAGCAGTTCTTC.

This chain joins TRBV7-3 and TRBJ2-3, with 10 positions matching TRBD1. Germline trimming cut 5 bases from V and 0 bases from J; bases unmatched to any gene: 2. CDR3 length: 15 amino acids. Per germline, CDR1 SGHTA and CDR2 FQGTGA. The CDR3 here is CASSATGGSTDTQYF. CDR3 bases: TGTGCCAGCAGCGCGACAGGGGGCAGCACAGATACGCAGTATTTT. The full variable domain, its missing parts supplied by reference TRBV7-3 and TRBJ2-3, is GAGVSQTPSNKVTEKGKYVELRCDPISGHTALYWYRQSLGQGPEFLIYFQGTGAADDSGLPNDRFFAVRPEGSVSTLKIQRTERGDSAVYLCASSATGGSTDTQYFGPGTRLTVL.

The chain recombines TRBV10-3 with TRBJ2-4, with D perhaps TRBD1 (6 bases). The CDR3 loop spans 12 amino acids. V shed 0 bases and J shed 12 bases, with 9 bases lying between them. Germline V lookup: CDR1 ENHRY, CDR2 SYGVKD. This CDR3 is CAISESGAAQYF. The CDR3 DNA sequence: TGTGCCATCAGTGAGTCGGGGGCAGCTCAGTACTTC.

V is TRBV11-2 and J is TRBJ1-1; D unresolved. The CDR3 is 15 residues long. V lost 0 bases to trimming and J lost 1 base, with 9 bases between them. The V gene's germline CDR1 is SGHAT and CDR2 FQNNGV. CDR3 coding DNA: TGTGCCAGCAGCTTAGATCTGGGAGGGAACACTGAAGCTTTCTTT. Translated: CASSLDLGGNTEAFF.

The genes are TRBV30 and TRBJ2-1; D possibly corresponds to TRBD2 (6 bases). With 3 bases removed from V and 13 bases from J, the gap between germline ends came to 16 bases. Per the germline V gene, CDR1 is GTSNPN and CDR2 is SVGIG (reference sequence). There are 12 residues in the CDR3. In DNA, the CDR3 is TGTGCCTGGAGCCCGGATGTCGGGGGACAGTTCTTC. It yields the protein CAWSPDVGGQFF.

The V and J genes are TRBV15 and TRBJ2-7; 10 nucleotides match TRBD1. The V gene end was trimmed by 3 bases and the J gene end by 5 bases; junction bases not matched to a gene: 4. Germline V gene data show CDR1 as LNHNV and CDR2 as YYDKDF (reference sequence). The CDR3 contains 14 residues. The CDR3: CATSRMTGGDEQYF. CDR3 in DNA: TGTGCCACCAGCAGGATGACAGGGGGCGACGAGCAGTACTTC.

The genes are TRBV27 and TRBJ2-7; 11 positions agree with TRBD2. Losses at the gene ends were 4 bases for V and 4 bases for J; bases not matched to a gene: 6. The germline V gene has CDR1 MNHEY and CDR2 SMNVEV (reference sequence). The CDR3 spans 15 residues. The CDR3 DNA sequence: TGTGCCAGCAGTTCCGGGACTAGCGGAAGGTACGAGCAGTACTTC. Residues: CASSSGTSGRYEQYF.

This chain joins TRBV30 and TRBJ2-5, with D perhaps TRBD1 (5 bases). Germline CDR1 is GTSNPN and CDR2 is SVGIG (reference sequence). V lost 8 bases to trimming and J lost 1 base, with 11 bases between them. CDR3 length equals 12 residues. CDR3 protein: CAARQTQETQYF. Written as DNA, the CDR3 is TGTGCCGCCCGACAGACCCAAGAGACCCAGTACTTC. Looking up the rest from reference TRBV30 and TRBJ2-5 gives the full variable domain: SQTIHQWPATLVQPVGSPLSLECTVEGTSNPNLYWYRQAAGRGLQLLFYSVGIGQISSEVPQNLSASRPQDRQFILSSKKLLLSDSGFYLCAARQTQETQYFGPGTRLLVL.